This T cell receptor (beta chain) stems from a study of T-cell reconstitution after alpha-beta-depleted transplantation in children. Study conclusions and caveats: Approximately two months post-transplant, alpha-beta T cells reportedly originated from several hundred expanded graft clones. At one year after transplant, newly produced T cells mostly accounted for T-cell counts and diversity.

V lost 8 bases to trimming and J lost 4 bases, with 20 bases between them. The CDR3 is 16 residues long. Unique molecular identifiers tagged the TCRbeta library. MiXCR, applied by TCRdb to the PCR reads, yields one record per CDR3 protein. This table has around 670,000 distinct CDR3 sequences, about an eighth appearing once. Points on this clonotype: The antigen remains unidentified.

The chain combines TRBV12-3 or TRBV12-4 with TRBJ1-4; D is ambiguous. Sequences were derived from PBMCs, sampled before TCRalphabeta/CD19-depleted stem cell transplant. The sequence was obtained from a girl aged 2-10 years with congenital amegakaryocytic thrombocytopenia, due to receive a stem cell transplant. CDR3 amino acids: CASAPQAAGINEKLFF. CDR3 coding DNA: TGTGCCAGCGCCCCGCAAGCCGCCGGGATTAATGAAAAACTGTTTTTT.